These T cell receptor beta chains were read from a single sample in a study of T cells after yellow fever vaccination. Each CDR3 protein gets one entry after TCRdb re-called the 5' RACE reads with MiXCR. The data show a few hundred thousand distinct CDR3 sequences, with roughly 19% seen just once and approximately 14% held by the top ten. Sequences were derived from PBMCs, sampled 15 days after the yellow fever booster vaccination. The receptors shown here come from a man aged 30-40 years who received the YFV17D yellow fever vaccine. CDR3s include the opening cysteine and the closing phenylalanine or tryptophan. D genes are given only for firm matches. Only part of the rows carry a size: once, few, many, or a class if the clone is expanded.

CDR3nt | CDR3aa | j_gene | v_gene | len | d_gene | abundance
TGTGCCAGCAGCCAAGCTAGCGGGAGCCCTTACGAGCAGTACTTC | CASSQASGSPYEQYF | TRBJ2-7 | TRBV3-1 | 15 | TRBD2 | .
TGTGCCAGCAGCTTAGTGGGACAGTGGTACCAAGAGACCCAGTACTTC | CASSLVGQWYQETQYF | TRBJ2-5 | TRBV7-2 | 16 | TRBD1 | .
TGCAGCGCCAGTCGTAGAGGGGAGACCCAGTACTTC | CSASRRGETQYF | TRBJ2-5 | TRBV29-1 | 12 | . | few
TGTGCCAGCAGCTTTACACCGGGGGCCGCCTACGAGCAGTACTTC | CASSFTPGAAYEQYF | TRBJ2-7 | TRBV7-2 | 15 | . | .
TGTGCCAGCAGCCCTCTTGCAGGGCCAACCTACGAGCAGTACTTC | CASSPLAGPTYEQYF | TRBJ2-7 | TRBV9 | 15 | . | few
TGCAGTGCTAGTGTCGGGAGGCCCTACGAGCAGTACTTC | CSASVGRPYEQYF | TRBJ2-7 | TRBV20-1 | 13 | TRBD2 | .
TGTGCCAGCAGTCAACCGCGGGGCGTCCGTGACGAGCAGTACTTC | CASSQPRGVRDEQYF | TRBJ2-7 | TRBV28 | 15 | . | few
TGTGCCAGCAGTTTTGGTATCTACAATGAGCAGTTCTTC | CASSFGIYNEQFF | TRBJ2-1 | TRBV28 | 13 | . | few
TGTGCCAGCAGCCCTCCCGGGGCCCAGCGTCGCACCGGGGAGCTGTTTTTT | CASSPPGAQRRTGELFF | TRBJ2-2 | TRBV4-1 | 17 | . | .
TGTGCCACCAGCTCAATGACAGGGATGAATGAGCAGTTCTTC | CATSSMTGMNEQFF | TRBJ2-1 | TRBV15 | 14 | TRBD1 | .
TGCAGCATAACTTTGCGGGGGGCCAAAAACATTCAGTACTTC | CSITLRGAKNIQYF | TRBJ2-4 | TRBV29-1 | 14 | TRBD2 | .
TGTGCCAGCAGCCAAGGGAATCGGGGCGAGCAGTACTTC | CASSQGNRGEQYF | TRBJ2-7 | TRBV14 | 13 | . | few
TGTGCCAGCAGCCTCGCGGGGGCTGGGGTAGATACGCAGTATTTT | CASSLAGAGVDTQYF | TRBJ2-3 | TRBV5-4 | 15 | . | few
TGTGCTAGCAGCTCCGTTGGCGGGGAGCTGTTTTTT | CASSSVGGELFF | TRBJ2-2 | TRBV7-7 | 12 | . | few
TGTGCCAGCAGCAAAGAACAGGGGGGTTACGAGCAGTACTTC | CASSKEQGGYEQYF | TRBJ2-7 | TRBV9 | 14 | TRBD1 | few
TGCAGTGCTAGAGATCGGGCAACTGGGTACTTC | CSARDRATGYF | TRBJ2-5 | TRBV20-1 | 11 | . | .
TGCAGCGGAACACTTAGCGGAGGCACCGGGGAGCTGTTTTTT | CSGTLSGGTGELFF | TRBJ2-2 | TRBV29-1 | 14 | . | few
TGCAGTGCTAGGGTAGGTCGGACGTACAATGAGCACTTCTTC | CSARVGRTYNEHFF | TRBJ2-1 | TRBV20-1 | 14 | . | .
TGTGCCTGGGGATATAGCAATCAGCCCCAGCATTTT | CAWGYSNQPQHF | TRBJ1-5 | TRBV30 | 12 | . | once
TGTGCCAGCGCATCAGTAGGGGGTGGTACTTCTGGGGCCAACGTCCTGACTTTC | CASASVGGGTSGANVLTF | TRBJ2-6 | TRBV6-1 | 18 | . | few
TGTGCCAGTAGCGCTCAGGGCCCCTACAATGAGCAGTTCTTC | CASSAQGPYNEQFF | TRBJ2-1 | TRBV19 | 14 | . | .
TGCGCCAGCAATCCGAGCGGGACCCAGTACTTC | CASNPSGTQYF | TRBJ2-5 | TRBV23-1 | 11 | . | .
TGTGCCAGCAGCCCCACAGGGGGCACCGGGGAGCTGTTTTTT | CASSPTGGTGELFF | TRBJ2-2 | TRBV3-1 | 14 | TRBD1 | many
TGCAGTGCCTCTACTAGCGGTCAAGAGACCCAGTACTTC | CSASTSGQETQYF | TRBJ2-5 | TRBV20-1 | 13 | TRBD2 | .
TGCGCCAGCAGCTTGTGGGGACAGGGGGTGGCCGAGCAGTACTTC | CASSLWGQGVAEQYF | TRBJ2-7 | TRBV5-1 | 15 | TRBD1 | .
TGTGCCAGCAGTTACTCCTTTGAAAGCAAGATGGATACGCAGTATTTT | CASSYSFESKMDTQYF | TRBJ2-3 | TRBV6-5 | 16 | . | few
TGTGCCAGTAGTGCCTCCAATAGCGGGAGGGCATCGAATGAGCAGTTCTTC | CASSASNSGRASNEQFF | TRBJ2-1 | TRBV19 | 17 | TRBD2 | once
TGTGCCAGCAGCCAAGCCGCGGGAGCGTTCGAGCAGTTCTTC | CASSQAAGAFEQFF | TRBJ2-1 | TRBV3-1 | 14 | TRBD2 | .
TGCAGCGTTGAGGGGCTTAGCGGGAGGGCCCTCAACAATGAGCAGTTCTTC | CSVEGLSGRALNNEQFF | TRBJ2-1 | TRBV29-1 | 17 | TRBD2 | few
TGCAGTGCTAGGACAGGGGAGTATCAGCCCCAGCATTTT | CSARTGEYQPQHF | TRBJ1-5 | TRBV20-1 | 13 | TRBD1 | many
TGTGCCAGCAGCGAGGGAATACCCGGACTAGTTGAGCAGTTCTTC | CASSEGIPGLVEQFF | TRBJ2-1 | TRBV7-3 | 15 | TRBD2 | .
TGTGCCAGCCGACTACAGGGGTCCGCCGGGGAGCTGTTTTTT | CASRLQGSAGELFF | TRBJ2-2 | TRBV19 | 14 | TRBD1 | few
TGTGCCAGCAGCCCACAGCGGGGGGCCACAGATACGCAGTATTTT | CASSPQRGATDTQYF | TRBJ2-3 | TRBV7-3 | 15 | TRBD2 | .